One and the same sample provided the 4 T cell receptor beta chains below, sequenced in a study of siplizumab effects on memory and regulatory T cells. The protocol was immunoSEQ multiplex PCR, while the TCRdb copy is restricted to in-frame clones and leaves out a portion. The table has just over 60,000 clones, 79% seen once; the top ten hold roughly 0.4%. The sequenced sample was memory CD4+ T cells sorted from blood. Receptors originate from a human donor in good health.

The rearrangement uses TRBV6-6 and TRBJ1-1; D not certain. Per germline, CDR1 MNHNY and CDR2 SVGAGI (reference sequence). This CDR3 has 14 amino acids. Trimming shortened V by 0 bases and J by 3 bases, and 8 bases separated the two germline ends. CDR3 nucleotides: TGTGCCAGCAGTTACTCTTCCGGGGACACTGAAGCTTTCTTT. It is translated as CASSYSSGDTEAFF.

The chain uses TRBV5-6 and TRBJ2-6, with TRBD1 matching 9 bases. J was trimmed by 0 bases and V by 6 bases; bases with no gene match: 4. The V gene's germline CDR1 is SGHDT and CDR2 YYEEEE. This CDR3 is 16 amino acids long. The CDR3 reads CASIRDRDSGANVLTF. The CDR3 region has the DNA TGTGCCAGCATCCGGGACAGGGACTCTGGGGCCAACGTCCTGACTTTC.

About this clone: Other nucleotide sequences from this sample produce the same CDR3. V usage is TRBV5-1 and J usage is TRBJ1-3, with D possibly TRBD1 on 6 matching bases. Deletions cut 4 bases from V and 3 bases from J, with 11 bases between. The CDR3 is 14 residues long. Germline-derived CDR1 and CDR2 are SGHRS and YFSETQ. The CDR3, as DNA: TGCGCCAGCAGCCCCCGGACAGATGGAAACACCATATATTTT. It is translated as CASSPRTDGNTIYF.

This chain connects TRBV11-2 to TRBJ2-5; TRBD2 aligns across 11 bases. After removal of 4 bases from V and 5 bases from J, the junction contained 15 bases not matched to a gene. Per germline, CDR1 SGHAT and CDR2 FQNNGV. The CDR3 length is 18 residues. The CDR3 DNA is TGTGCCAGCAGCTCCCCTCGGGGTAGCGGGGGGGCAAGGGAGACCCAGTACTTC. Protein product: CASSSPRGSGGARETQYF.